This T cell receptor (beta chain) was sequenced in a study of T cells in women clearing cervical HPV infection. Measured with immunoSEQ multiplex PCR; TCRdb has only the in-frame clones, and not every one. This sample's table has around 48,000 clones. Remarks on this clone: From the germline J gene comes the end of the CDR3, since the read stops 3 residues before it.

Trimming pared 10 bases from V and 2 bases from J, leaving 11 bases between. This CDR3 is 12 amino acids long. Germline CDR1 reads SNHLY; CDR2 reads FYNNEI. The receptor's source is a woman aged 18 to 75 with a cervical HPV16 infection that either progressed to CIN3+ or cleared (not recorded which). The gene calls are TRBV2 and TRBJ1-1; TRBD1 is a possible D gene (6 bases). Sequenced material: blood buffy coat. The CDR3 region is CATKGGNTEAFF. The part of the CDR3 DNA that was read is TGTGCCACCAAAGGGGGAAACACTGAA.